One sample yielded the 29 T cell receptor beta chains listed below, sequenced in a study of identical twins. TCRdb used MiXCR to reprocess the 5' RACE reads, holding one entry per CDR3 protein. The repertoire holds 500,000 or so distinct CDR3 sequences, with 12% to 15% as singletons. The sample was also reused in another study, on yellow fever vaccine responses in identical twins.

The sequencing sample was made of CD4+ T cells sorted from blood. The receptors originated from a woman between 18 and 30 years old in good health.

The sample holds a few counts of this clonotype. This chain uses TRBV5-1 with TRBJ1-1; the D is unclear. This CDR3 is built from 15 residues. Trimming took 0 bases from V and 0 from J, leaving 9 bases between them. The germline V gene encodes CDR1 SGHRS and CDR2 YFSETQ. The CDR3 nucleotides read TGCGCCAGCAGCTTGGGCGGGCCGATGAACACTGAAGCTTTCTTT. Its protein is CASSLGGPMNTEAFF.

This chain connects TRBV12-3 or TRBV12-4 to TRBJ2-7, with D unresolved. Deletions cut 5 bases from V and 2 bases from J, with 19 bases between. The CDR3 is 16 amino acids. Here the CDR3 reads CASSLAGPLYPYEQYF. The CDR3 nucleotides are TGTGCCAGCAGTCTGGCTGGGCCCTTATACCCCTACGAGCAGTACTTC.

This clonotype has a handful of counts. This CDR3 reads CASSRGFGARSLSDYGYTF. CDR3 bases: TGTGCCAGCAGCCGCGGATTTGGGGCGAGGTCGTTATCGGACTATGGCTACACCTTC. J is TRBJ1-2 and V is TRBV5-6; possible D gene TRBD1, 5 bases. Germline CDR1 reads SGHDT; CDR2 reads YYEEEE. V shed 4 bases and J shed 3 bases, with 28 bases lying between them. The CDR3 extends over 19 amino acids.

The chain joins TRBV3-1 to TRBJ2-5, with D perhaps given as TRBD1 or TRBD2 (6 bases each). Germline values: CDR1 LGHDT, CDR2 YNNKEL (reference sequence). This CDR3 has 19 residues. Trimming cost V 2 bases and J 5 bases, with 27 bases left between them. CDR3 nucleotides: TGTGCCAGCAGCCAATTGGATGGGCCGGGGGCCCGGGTCAGGGAGACCCAGTACTTC. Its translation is CASSQLDGPGARVRETQYF.

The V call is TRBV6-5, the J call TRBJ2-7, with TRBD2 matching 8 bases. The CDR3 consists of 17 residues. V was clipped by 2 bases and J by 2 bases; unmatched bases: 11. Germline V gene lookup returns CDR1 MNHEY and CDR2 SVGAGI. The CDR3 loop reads CASSYRPLAGITYEQYF. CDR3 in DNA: TGTGCCAGCAGTTACAGGCCCCTAGCGGGCATTACCTACGAGCAGTACTTC.

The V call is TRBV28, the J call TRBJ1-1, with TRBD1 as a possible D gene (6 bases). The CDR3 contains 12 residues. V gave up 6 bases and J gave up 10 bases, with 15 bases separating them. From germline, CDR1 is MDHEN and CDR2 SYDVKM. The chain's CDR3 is CASRLLTGSAFF. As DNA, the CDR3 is TGTGCCAGCAGACTCCTGACAGGCTCAGCTTTCTTT.

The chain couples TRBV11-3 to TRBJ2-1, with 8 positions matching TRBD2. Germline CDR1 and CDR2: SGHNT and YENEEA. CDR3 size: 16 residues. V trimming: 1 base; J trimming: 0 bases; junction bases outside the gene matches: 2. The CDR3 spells CASSLGGRFSYNEQFF. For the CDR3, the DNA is TGTGCCAGCAGCTTAGGCGGGAGGTTCTCCTACAATGAGCAGTTCTTC.

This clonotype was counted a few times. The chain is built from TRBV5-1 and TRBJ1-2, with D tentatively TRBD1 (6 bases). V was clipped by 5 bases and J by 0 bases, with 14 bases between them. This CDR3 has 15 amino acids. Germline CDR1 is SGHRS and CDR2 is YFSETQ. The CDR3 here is CASRRTEGANYGYTF. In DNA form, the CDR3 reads TGCGCCAGCAGGCGGACAGAAGGAGCTAACTATGGCTACACCTTC.

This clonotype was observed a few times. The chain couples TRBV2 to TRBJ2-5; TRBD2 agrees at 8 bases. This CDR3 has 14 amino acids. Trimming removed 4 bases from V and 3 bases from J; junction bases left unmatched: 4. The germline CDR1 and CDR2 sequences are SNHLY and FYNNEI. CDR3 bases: TGTGCCAGCAGTGTACCAGCGGGAGAAGAGACCCAGTACTTC. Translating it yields CASSVPAGEETQYF.

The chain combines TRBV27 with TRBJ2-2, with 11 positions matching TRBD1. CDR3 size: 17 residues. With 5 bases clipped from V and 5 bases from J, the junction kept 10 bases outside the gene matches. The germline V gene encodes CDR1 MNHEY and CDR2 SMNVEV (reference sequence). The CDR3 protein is CASSIRTGGLGTGELFF. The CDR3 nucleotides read TGTGCCAGCAGTATACGGACAGGGGGCTTAGGGACCGGGGAGCTGTTTTTT.

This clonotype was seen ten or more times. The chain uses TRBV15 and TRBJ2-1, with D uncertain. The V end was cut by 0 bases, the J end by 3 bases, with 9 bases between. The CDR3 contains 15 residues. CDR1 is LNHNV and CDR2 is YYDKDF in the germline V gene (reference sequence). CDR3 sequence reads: CATSRERSFYNEQFF. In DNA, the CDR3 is TGTGCCACCAGCAGAGAGAGATCCTTCTACAATGAGCAGTTCTTC.

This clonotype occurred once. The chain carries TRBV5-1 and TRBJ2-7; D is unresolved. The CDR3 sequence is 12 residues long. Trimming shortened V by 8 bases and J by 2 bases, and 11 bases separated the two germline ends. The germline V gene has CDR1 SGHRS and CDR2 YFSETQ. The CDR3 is CASSGSPYEQYF. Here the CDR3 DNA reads TGCGCCAGTTCGGGTTCCCCCTACGAGCAGTACTTC.

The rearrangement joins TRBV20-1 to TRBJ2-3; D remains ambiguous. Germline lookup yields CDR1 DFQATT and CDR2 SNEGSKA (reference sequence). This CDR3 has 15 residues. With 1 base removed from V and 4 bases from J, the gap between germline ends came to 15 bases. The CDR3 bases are TGCAGTGCTAGAGCAAACAGTCTTAGGGCAGATACGCAGTATTTT. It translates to CSARANSLRADTQYF.

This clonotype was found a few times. CDR3 DNA: TGTGCCAGCAGTTACGCGGGGTACGAGCAGTACTTC. Translating it yields CASSYAGYEQYF. The chain has TRBV6-6 and TRBJ2-7, with a tentative D call TRBD2 (6 bases). This CDR3 is 12 amino acids long. From germline, CDR1 is MNHNY and CDR2 SVGAGI (reference sequence). V lost 2 bases to trimming and J lost 4 bases, with 6 bases between them.

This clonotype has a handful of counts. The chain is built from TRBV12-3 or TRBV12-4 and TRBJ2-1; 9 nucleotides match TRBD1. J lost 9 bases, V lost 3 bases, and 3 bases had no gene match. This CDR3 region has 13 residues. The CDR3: CASSLGQGPEQFF. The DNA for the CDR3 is TGTGCCAGCAGTTTGGGACAGGGCCCTGAGCAGTTCTTC.

This CDR3 reads CASSNRGYTQYF. The CDR3 coding sequence is TGTGCCAGCAGCAACAGGGGCTATACGCAGTATTTT. V and J are TRBV6-6 and TRBJ2-3, with 7 bases lining up with TRBD1. The CDR3 consists of 12 residues. Unmatched junction bases numbered 4, after V lost 6 bases and J lost 7 bases. Germline CDR1 reads MNHNY; CDR2 reads SVGAGI (reference sequence).

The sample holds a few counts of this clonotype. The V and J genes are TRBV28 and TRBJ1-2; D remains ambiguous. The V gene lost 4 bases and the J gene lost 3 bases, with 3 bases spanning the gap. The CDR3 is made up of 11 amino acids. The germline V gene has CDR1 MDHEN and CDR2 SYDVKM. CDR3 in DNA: TGTGCCAGCAGTTCGCACTATGGCTACACCTTC. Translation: CASSSHYGYTF.

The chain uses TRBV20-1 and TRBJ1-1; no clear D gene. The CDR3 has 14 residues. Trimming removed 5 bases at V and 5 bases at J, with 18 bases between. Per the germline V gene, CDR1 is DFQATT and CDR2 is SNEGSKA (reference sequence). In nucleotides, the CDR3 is TGCAGTGCTCACTCCACGACCCGAAATACTGAAGCTTTCTTT. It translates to CSAHSTTRNTEAFF.

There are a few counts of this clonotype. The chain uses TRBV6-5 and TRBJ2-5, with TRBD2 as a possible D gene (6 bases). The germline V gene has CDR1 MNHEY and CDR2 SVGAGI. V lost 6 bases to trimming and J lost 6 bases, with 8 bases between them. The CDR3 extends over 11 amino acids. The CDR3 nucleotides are TGTGCCAGCAGGGAGGGGCAGACCCAGTACTTC. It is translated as CASREGQTQYF.

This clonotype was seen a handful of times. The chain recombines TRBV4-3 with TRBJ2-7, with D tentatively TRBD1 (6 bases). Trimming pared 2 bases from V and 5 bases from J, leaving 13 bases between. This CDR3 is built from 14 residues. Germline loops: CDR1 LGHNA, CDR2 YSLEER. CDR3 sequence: CASSQSNRAHEQYF. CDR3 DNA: TGCGCCAGCAGCCAATCAAACAGGGCCCACGAGCAGTACTTC.

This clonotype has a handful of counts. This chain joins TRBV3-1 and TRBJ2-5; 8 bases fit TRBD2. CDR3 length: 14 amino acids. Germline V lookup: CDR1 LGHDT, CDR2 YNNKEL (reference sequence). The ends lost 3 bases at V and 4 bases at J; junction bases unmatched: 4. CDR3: CASSHPRGGETQYF. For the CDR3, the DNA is TGTGCCAGCAGCCACCCACGGGGGGGAGAGACCCAGTACTTC.

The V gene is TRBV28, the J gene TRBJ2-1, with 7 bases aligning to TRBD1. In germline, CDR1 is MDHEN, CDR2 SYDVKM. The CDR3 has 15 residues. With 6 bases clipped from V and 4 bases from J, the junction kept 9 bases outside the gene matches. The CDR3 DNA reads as TGTGCCAGCAGACATGAGACAGGGAAATACAATGAGCAGTTCTTC. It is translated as CASRHETGKYNEQFF.

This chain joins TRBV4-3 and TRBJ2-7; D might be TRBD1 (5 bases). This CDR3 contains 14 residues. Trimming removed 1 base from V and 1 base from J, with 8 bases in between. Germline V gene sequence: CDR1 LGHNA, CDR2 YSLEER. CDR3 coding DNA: TGCGCCAGCAGCCAAGTAAGGGGTTCCTACGAGCAGTACTTC. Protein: CASSQVRGSYEQYF.

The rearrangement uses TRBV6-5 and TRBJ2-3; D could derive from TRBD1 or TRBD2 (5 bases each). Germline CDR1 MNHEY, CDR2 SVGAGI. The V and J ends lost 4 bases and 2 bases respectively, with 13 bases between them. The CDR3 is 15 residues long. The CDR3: CASSLGGGYTDTQYF. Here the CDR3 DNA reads TGTGCCAGCAGTTTAGGTGGGGGATACACAGATACGCAGTATTTT.

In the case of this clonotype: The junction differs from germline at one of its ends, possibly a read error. The CDR3 is CASPTNRENAGELFF. In nucleotides, the CDR3 is TGTGCCAGCCCAACTAACAGGGAGAACGCCGGGGAGCTGTTTTTT. The chain couples TRBV12-3 or TRBV12-4 to TRBJ2-2, with D possibly being TRBD1 (6 bases). This CDR3 region has 15 residues.

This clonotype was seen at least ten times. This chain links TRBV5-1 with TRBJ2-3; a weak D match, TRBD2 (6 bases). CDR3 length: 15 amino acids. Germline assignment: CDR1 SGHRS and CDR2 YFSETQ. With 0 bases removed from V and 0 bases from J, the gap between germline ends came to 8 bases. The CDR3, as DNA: TGCGCCAGCAGCTTGGACGGGACTAGCACAGATACGCAGTATTTT. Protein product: CASSLDGTSTDTQYF. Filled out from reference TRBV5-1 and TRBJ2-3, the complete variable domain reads KAGVTQTPRYLIKTRGQQVTLSCSPISGHRSVSWYQQTPGQGLQFLFEYFSETQRNKGNFPGRFSGRQFSNSRSEMNVSTLELGDSALYLCASSLDGTSTDTQYFGPGTRLTVL.

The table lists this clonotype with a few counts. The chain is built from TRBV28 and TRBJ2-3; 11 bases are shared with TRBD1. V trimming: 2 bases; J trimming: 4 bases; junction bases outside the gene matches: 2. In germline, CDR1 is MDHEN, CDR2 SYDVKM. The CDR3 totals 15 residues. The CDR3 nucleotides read TGTGCCAGCAGTTTAATGGGACAGGGGGCAGATACGCAGTATTTT. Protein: CASSLMGQGADTQYF. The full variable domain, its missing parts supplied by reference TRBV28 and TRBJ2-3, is DVKVTQSSRYLVKRTGEKVFLECVQDMDHENMFWYRQDPGLGLRLIYFSYDVKMKEKGDIPEGYSVSREKKERFSLILESASTNQTSMYLCASSLMGQGADTQYFGPGTRLTVL.

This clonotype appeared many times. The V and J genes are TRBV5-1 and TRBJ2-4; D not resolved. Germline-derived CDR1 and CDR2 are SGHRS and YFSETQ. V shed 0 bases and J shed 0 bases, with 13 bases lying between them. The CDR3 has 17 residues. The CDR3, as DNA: TGCGCCAGCAGCTTGGCCGGTCTCCTCGAAGCCAAAAACATTCAGTACTTC. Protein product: CASSLAGLLEAKNIQYF.

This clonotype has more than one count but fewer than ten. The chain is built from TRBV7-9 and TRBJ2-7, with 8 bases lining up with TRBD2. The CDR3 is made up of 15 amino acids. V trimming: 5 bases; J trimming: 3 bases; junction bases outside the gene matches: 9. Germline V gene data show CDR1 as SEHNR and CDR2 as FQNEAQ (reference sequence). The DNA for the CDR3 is TGTGCCAGCAGCCTCGTACTAGCGGACGACTACGAGCAGTACTTC. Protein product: CASSLVLADDYEQYF.